A selection of T cell receptor beta chains follows, all from one sample in a study of beta chain features in type 1 diabetes. Libraries were prepared by immunoSEQ multiplex PCR; TCRdb keeps only in-frame clonotypes and omits some of them. Here the sample spans around 160,000 clones, around 9% being singletons. Sample: central memory CD4+ T cells from blood. The receptor source for this set is a woman in her twenties or thirties with type 1 diabetes. The CDR3 runs from the conserved cysteine through the conserved F or W.

V	J	CDR3
TRBV9	TRBJ2-1	CASSRDRGTYNEQFF
TRBV30	TRBJ1-2	CAWSVPPGGHGYTF
TRBV19	TRBJ1-5	CASSGQGGNQPQHF
TRBV7-2	TRBJ1-1	CASRIQGYTEAFF
TRBV9	TRBJ1-5	CASSVASSSPQHF
TRBV18	TRBJ2-3	CASSVSGTDTQYF
TRBV4-2	TRBJ2-5	CASSHSGVDQETQYF
TRBV29-1	TRBJ2-5	CSVGTSGRWETQYF
TRBV2	TRBJ2-1	CASSGFAGVYNEQFF
TRBV6-5	TRBJ2-1	CASSSETSGIIGEQFF
TRBV5-1	TRBJ2-3	CASSLQGLTDTQYF
TRBV2	TRBJ2-1	CASSSGRIAYNEQFF
TRBV2	TRBJ2-7	CASTDYSYEQYF
TRBV9	TRBJ2-5	CASSVGGYQETQYF
TRBV29-1	TRBJ2-3	CSVRQGAITDTQYF
TRBV10-3	TRBJ1-1	CAISELVTGERAFF
TRBV6-5	TRBJ2-1	CASSLQGGYNEQFF
TRBV18	TRBJ2-6	CASSPQGAVAGANVLTF
TRBV19	TRBJ1-2	CASRRQNYGYTF
TRBV9	TRBJ2-6	CASSSRQGSSGANVLTF
TRBV28	TRBJ2-5	CASSLFGAGETQYF
TRBV5-1	TRBJ1-1	CASSGQMGEAFF
TRBV27	TRBJ1-2	CASSFAQGDGYTF
TRBV7-9	TRBJ1-5	CASSKDWGGDQPQHF
TRBV7-3	TRBJ2-7	CASSLVGGPREQYF
TRBV30	TRBJ1-2	CAWSPWDRGDYGYTF
TRBV5-1	TRBJ2-1	CATTGGSGSTHEQFF
TRBV7-3	TRBJ2-2	CASTPSAGTGELFF
TRBV5-1	TRBJ2-2	CATTSEGTMNTGELFF
TRBV7-2	TRBJ2-7	CASRLAGTYEQYF
TRBV30	TRBJ2-1	CAVERTSGRWEQFF
TRBV5-1	TRBJ1-1	CASSFRGTTEAFF
TRBV18	TRBJ2-5	CASSPGVGRETQYF
TRBV18	TRBJ2-1	CASSPGGTNEQFF
TRBV28	TRBJ2-2	CASSLWDKNTGELFF
TRBV29-1	TRBJ2-7	CSGAAGQGGHEQYF
TRBV16	TRBJ2-1	CASNQQGSSYNEQFF
TRBV2	TRBJ2-7	CASSPTYEQYF
TRBV29-1	TRBJ2-3	CSVVARDRYTDTQYF
TRBV5-6	TRBJ1-2	CASSLEWQGAGYTF
TRBV19	TRBJ2-2	CASSRQGSNTGELFF
TRBV5-6	TRBJ1-1	CASSSEPNTEAFF
TRBV29-1	TRBJ1-1	CSVGRDRGTTTEAFF
TRBV27	TRBJ2-7	CASTSEAGTTYEQYF
TRBV27	TRBJ1-2	CASRKGGGFGYTF
TRBV11-2	TRBJ1-5	CASSQGTVSNQPQHF
TRBV10-3	TRBJ2-7	CAIRQGTSGSEQYF
TRBV18	TRBJ1-5	CASSTGVSNQPQHF
TRBV28	TRBJ2-5	CASSLGGQETQYF
TRBV29-1	TRBJ2-7	CSVGLARADEQYF
TRBV19	TRBJ1-1	CASSIGPQTVETFF
TRBV29-1	TRBJ1-1	CSAPRGAASTEAFF
TRBV2	TRBJ2-7	CASSERESRLEQYF